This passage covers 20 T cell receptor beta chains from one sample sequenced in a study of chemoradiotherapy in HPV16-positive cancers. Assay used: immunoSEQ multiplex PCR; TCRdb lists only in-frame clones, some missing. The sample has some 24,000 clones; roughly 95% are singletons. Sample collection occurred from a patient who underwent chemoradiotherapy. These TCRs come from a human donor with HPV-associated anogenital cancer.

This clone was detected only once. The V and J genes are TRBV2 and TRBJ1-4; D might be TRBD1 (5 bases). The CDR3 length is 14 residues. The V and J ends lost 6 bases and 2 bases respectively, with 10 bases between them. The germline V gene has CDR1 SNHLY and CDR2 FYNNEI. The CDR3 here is CASRVGGTNEKLFF. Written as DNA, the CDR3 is TGTGCCAGCAGGGTTGGGGGGACTAATGAAAAACTGTTTTTT.

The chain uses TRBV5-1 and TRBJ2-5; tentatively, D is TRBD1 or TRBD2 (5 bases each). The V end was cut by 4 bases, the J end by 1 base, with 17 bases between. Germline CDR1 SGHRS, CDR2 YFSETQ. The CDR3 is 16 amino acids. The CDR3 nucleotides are TGCGCCAGCAGCGCGGGCAGGGAAGGCCTCCAAGAGACCCAGTACTTC. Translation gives CASSAGREGLQETQYF.

The DNA of the CDR3 is TGTGCCAGCAAGGACACTGAAGCTTTCTTT. Its protein product is CASKDTEAFF. The V and J genes are TRBV25-1 and TRBJ1-1; no reliable D call. Germline values: CDR1 MGHDK, CDR2 SYGVNS. Trimming took off 7 bases at V and 3 bases at J, with 3 bases between the two ends. This CDR3 is built from 10 residues.

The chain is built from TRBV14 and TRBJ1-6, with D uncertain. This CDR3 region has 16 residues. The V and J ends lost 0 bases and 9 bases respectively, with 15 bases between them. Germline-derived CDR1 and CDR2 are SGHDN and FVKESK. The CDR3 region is CASSQDWPGMGSPLHF. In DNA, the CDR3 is TGTGCCAGCAGCCAAGATTGGCCGGGGATGGGTTCACCCCTCCACTTT.

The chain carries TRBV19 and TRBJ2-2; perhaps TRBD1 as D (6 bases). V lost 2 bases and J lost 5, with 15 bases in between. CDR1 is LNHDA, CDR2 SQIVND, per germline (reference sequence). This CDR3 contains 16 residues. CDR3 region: CASSIQGSISTGELFF. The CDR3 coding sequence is TGTGCCAGTAGTATACAGGGGTCGATAAGTACCGGGGAGCTGTTTTTT.

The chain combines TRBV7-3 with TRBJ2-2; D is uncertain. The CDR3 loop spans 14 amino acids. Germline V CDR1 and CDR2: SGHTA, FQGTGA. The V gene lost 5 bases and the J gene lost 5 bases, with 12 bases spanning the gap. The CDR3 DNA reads TGTGCCAGCAGCAAGTATCAGTGGACCGGGGAGCTGTTTTTT. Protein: CASSKYQWTGELFF. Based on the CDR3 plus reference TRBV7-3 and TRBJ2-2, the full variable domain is GAGVSQTPSNKVTEKGKYVELRCDPISGHTALYWYRQSLGQGPEFLIYFQGTGAADDSGLPNDRFFAVRPEGSVSTLKIQRTERGDSAVYLCASSKYQWTGELFFGEGSRLTVL.

CDR3 loop: CASSFRDGANVLTF. CDR3 coding DNA: TGTGCCAGCAGCTTCAGGGATGGGGCCAACGTCCTGACTTTC. The chain links TRBV5-4 to TRBJ2-6; D is possibly TRBD1 (5 bases). The germline CDR1 and CDR2 sequences are SGHNT and YYREEE (reference sequence). The V and J ends lost 2 bases and 3 bases respectively, with 6 bases between them. The CDR3 is 14 amino acids.

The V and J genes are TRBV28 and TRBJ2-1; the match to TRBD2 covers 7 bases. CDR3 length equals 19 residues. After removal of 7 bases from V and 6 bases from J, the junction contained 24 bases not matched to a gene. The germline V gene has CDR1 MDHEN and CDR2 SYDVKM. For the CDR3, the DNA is TGTGCCAGCAATCCGTCAGGGTCGCTTCCCCGAAGCGGGGTCAATGAGCAGTTCTTC. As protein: CASNPSGSLPRSGVNEQFF.

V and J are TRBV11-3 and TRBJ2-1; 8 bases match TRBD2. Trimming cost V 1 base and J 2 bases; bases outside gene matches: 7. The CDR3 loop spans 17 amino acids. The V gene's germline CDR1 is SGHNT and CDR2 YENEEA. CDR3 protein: CASSLASTSGTYNEQFF. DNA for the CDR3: TGTGCCAGCAGCTTAGCGAGTACTAGCGGTACCTACAATGAGCAGTTCTTC. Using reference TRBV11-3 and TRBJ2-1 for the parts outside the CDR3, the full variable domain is EAGVVQSPRYKIIEKKQPVAFWCNPISGHNTLYWYLQNLGQGPELLIRYENEEAVDDSQLPKDRFSAERLKGVDSTLKIQPAELGDSAVYLCASSLASTSGTYNEQFFGPGTRLTVL.

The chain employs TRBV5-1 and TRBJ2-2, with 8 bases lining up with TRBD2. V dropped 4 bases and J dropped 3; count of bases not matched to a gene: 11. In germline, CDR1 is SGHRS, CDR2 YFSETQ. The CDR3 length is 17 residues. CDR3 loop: CASSVGPGGGDTGELFF. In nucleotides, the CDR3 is TGCGCCAGCAGCGTAGGACCCGGGGGGGGCGACACCGGGGAGCTGTTTTTT. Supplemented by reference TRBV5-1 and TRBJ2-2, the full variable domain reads KAGVTQTPRYLIKTRGQQVTLSCSPISGHRSVSWYQQTPGQGLQFLFEYFSETQRNKGNFPGRFSGRQFSNSRSEMNVSTLELGDSALYLCASSVGPGGGDTGELFFGEGSRLTVL.

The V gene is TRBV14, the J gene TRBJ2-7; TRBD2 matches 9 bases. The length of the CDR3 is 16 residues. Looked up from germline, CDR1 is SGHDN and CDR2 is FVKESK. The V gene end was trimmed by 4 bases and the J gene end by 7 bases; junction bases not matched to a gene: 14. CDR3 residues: CASSPPWASGKWEQYF. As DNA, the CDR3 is TGTGCCAGCAGCCCACCCTGGGCTAGCGGGAAGTGGGAGCAGTACTTC.

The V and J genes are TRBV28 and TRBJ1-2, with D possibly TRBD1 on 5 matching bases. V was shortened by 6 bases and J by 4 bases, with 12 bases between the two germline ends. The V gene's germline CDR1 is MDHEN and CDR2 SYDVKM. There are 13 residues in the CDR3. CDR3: CASSIGGSYGYTF. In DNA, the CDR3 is TGTGCCAGCAGCATCGGGGGTAGCTATGGCTACACCTTC.

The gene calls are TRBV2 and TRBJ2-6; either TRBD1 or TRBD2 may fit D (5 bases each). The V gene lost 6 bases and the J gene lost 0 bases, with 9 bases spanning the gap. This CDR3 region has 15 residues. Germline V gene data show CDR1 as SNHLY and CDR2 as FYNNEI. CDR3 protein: CASSGAYSGANVLTF. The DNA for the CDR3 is TGTGCCAGCAGCGGGGCTTACTCTGGGGCCAACGTCCTGACTTTC. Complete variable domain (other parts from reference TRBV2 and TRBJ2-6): EPEVTQTPSHQVTQMGQEVILRCVPISNHLYFYWYRQILGQKVEFLVSFYNNEISEKSEIFDDQFSVERPDGSNFTLKIRSTKLEDSAMYFCASSGAYSGANVLTFGAGSRLTVL.

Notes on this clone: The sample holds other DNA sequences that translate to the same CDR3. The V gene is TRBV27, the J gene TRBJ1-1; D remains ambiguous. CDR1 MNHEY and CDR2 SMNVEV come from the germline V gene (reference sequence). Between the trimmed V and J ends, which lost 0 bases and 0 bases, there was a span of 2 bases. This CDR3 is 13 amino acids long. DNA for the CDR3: TGTGCCAGCAGTTTATCGGTGAACACTGAAGCTTTCTTT. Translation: CASSLSVNTEAFF.

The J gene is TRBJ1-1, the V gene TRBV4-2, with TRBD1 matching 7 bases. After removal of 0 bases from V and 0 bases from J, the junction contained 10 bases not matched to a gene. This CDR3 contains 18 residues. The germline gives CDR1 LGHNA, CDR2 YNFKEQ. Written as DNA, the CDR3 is TGTGCCAGCAGCCAAGACACCGGTACAGGGGTCATGAACACTGAAGCTTTCTTT. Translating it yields CASSQDTGTGVMNTEAFF.

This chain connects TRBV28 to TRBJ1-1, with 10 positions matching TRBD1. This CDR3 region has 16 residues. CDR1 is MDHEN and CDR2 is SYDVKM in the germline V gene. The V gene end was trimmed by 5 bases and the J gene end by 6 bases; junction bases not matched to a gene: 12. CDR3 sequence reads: CASSPPPGQGLAEAFF. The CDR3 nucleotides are TGTGCCAGCAGTCCGCCTCCGGGACAGGGGTTGGCTGAAGCTTTCTTT.

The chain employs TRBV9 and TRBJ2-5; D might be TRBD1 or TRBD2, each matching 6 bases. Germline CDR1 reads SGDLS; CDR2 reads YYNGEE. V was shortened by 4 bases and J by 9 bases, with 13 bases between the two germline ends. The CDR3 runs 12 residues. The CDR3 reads CASSLSGGPQYF. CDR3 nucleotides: TGTGCCAGCAGCTTATCTGGGGGGCCCCAGTACTTC. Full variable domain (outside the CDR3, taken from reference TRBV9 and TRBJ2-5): DSGVTQTPKHLITATGQRVTLRCSPRSGDLSVYWYQQSLDQGLQFLIQYYNGEERAKGNILERFSAQQFPDLHSELNLSSLELGDSALYFCASSLSGGPQYFGPGTRLLVL.

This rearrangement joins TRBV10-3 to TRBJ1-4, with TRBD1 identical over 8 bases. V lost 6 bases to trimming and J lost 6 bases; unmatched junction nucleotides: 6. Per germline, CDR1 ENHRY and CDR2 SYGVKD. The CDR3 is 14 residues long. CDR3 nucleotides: TGTGCCATCAGGCCGACAGGGGAGTATGAAAAACTGTTTTTT. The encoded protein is CAIRPTGEYEKLFF.

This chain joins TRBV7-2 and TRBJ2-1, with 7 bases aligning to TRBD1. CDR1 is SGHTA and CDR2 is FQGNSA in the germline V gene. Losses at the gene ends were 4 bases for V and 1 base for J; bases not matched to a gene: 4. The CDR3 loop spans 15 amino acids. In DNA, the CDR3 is TGTGCCAGCAGCTACCAACAGGGGTCCTACAATGAGCAGTTCTTC. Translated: CASSYQQGSYNEQFF.

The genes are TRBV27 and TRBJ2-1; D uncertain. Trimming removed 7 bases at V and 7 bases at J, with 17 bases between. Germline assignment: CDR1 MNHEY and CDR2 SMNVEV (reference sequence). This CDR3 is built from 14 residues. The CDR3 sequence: CASKSIRNANEQFF. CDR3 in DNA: TGTGCCAGCAAGTCGATTCGGAACGCAAATGAGCAGTTCTTC.